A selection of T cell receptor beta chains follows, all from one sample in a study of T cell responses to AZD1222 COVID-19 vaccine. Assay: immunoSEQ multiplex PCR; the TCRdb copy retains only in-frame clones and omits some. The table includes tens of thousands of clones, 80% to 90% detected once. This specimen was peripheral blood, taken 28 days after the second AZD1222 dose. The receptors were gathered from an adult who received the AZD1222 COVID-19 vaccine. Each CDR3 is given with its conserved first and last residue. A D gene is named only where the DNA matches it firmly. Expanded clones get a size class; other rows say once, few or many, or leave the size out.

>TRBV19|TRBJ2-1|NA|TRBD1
CASSMSRQGLNNEQFF
TGTGCCAGTAGTATGTCCCGACAGGGCCTAAACAATGAGCAGTTCTTC
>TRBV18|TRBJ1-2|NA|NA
CASSPEQGGYGYTF
TGTGCCAGCTCACCGGAACAGGGCGGCTATGGCTACACCTTC
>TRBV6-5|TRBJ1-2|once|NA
CAIWDGPNYGYTF
TGTGCCATCTGGGACGGGCCTAACTATGGCTACACCTTC
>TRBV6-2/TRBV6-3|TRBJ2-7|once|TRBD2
CASSYLAGAYEQYF
TGTGCCAGCAGTTACCTAGCGGGAGCGTACGAGCAGTACTTC
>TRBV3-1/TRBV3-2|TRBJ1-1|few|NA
CASSQLESTEAFF
TGTGCCAGCAGCCAACTTGAAAGCACTGAAGCTTTCTTT
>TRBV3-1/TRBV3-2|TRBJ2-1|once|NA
CASSWGISGNSYNEQFF
TGTGCCAGCAGCTGGGGGATTAGTGGAAACTCCTACAATGAGCAGTTCTTC
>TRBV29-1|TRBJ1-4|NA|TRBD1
CSVVTGVAEKLFF
TGCAGCGTAGTTACAGGGGTCGCGGAAAAACTGTTTTTT
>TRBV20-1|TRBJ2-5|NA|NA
CSAGPGETQYF
TGCAGTGCCGGGCCAGGGGAGACCCAGTACTTC
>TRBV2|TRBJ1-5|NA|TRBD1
CASSPDRDDQPQHF
TGTGCCAGCAGCCCCGACAGGGATGATCAGCCCCAGCATTTT
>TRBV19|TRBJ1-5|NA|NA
CASSDSSRRPQHF
TGTGCCAGTTCCGACAGCTCACGAAGGCCCCAGCATTTT
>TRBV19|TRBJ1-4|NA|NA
CATTTERGEKLFF
TGTGCCACCACGACCGAACGAGGTGAAAAACTGTTTTTT
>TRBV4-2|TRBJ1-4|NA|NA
CASSQVGEGTNEKLFF
TGTGCCAGCAGCCAGGTGGGGGAGGGGACTAATGAAAAACTGTTTTTT
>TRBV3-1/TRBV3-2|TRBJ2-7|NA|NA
CASSPMDGSSEQYF
TGTGCCAGCAGCCCCATGGACGGAAGCAGCGAGCAGTACTTC
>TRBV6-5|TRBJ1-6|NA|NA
CASSYSPLAGEEPLHF
TGTGCCAGCAGTTACTCCCCTTTGGCGGGGGAAGAACCCCTCCACTTT
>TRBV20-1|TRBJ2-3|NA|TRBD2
CSASGSGTSEADTQYF
TGCAGTGCCAGTGGATCCGGGACTAGCGAGGCAGATACGCAGTATTTT
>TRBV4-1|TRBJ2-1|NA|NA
CASSIGIEQFF
TGCGCCAGCAGCATTGGGATTGAGCAGTTCTTC
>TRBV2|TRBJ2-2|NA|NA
CASSPYYAGELFF
TGTGCCAGCAGTCCCTATTACGCCGGGGAGCTGTTTTTT
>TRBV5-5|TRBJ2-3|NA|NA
CASSLPSSSAQYF
TGTGCCAGCAGCTTGCCCTCTTCCTCAGCGCAGTATTTT
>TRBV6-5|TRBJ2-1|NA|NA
CASSPSASSYNEQFF
TGTGCCAGCAGTCCTAGCGCAAGCTCCTACAATGAGCAGTTCTTC
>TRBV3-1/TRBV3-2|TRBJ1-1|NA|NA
CASSPTGWQTAFF
TGTGCCAGCAGCCCAACAGGGTGGCAGACGGCTTTCTTT
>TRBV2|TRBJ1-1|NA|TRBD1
CASSGLGGIAWAFF
TGTGCCAGCAGTGGATTAGGGGGCATTGCTTGGGCTTTCTTT
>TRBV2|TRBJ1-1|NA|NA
CASRNMDRGKAFF
TGTGCCAGCAGGAATATGGACAGAGGAAAAGCTTTCTTT
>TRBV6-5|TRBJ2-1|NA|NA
CASSFGEPSYNEQFF
TGTGCCAGCAGTTTTGGGGAACCTTCCTACAATGAGCAGTTCTTC
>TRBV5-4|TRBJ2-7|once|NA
CASSLDGSYEQYF
TGTGCCAGCAGCTTGGACGGGTCCTACGAGCAGTACTTC
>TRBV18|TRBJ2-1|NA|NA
CASSPGGARGDEQFF
TGTGCCAGCTCACCGGGCGGGGCCAGGGGCGATGAGCAGTTCTTC
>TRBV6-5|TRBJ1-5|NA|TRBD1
CASSRGQGGQPQHF
TGTGCCAGCAGCCGAGGACAGGGAGGCCAGCCCCAGCATTTT
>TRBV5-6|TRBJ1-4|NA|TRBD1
CASSPYGTGVSEEKLFF
TGTGCCAGCAGCCCGTACGGGACAGGGGTGTCGGAGGAAAAACTGTTTTTT
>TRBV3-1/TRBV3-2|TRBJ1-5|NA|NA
CASSPAGGGNQPQHF
TGTGCCAGCAGCCCGGCGGGGGGGGGCAATCAGCCCCAGCATTTT
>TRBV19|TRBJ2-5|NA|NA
CASSNSQETQYF
TGTGCCAGTAGTAACAGCCAAGAGACCCAGTACTTC
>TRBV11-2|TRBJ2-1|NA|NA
CASSHAGAPEFF
TGTGCCAGCAGCCACGCGGGGGCCCCAGAGTTCTTC
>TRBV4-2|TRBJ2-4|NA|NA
CASSQAEGGPKNIQYF
TGTGCCAGCAGCCAAGCAGAGGGGGGCCCCAAAAACATTCAGTACTTC
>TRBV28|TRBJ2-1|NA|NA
CASSLFGEQFF
TGTGCCAGCAGTTTATTTGGTGAGCAGTTCTTC
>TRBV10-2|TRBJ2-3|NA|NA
CASSEYSGRRADTQYF
TGCGCCAGCAGTGAGTACAGCGGGCGGCGGGCGGATACGCAGTATTTT
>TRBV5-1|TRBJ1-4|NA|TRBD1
CASSQRDRGFEKLFF
TGCGCCAGCAGCCAAAGAGACAGGGGCTTTGAAAAACTGTTTTTT
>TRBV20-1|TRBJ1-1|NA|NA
CSARGDTEAFF
TGCAGTGCCAGGGGTGACACTGAAGCTTTCTTT
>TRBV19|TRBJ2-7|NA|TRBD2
CASSTGLAGYEQYF
TGTGCCAGTAGCACGGGACTAGCGGGCTACGAGCAGTACTTC
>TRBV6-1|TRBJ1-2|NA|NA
CASSDTGGGNYGYTF
TGTGCCAGCAGTGACACGGGGGGGGGAAACTATGGCTACACCTTC
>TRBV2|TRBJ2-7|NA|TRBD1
CASSENRDSYEQYF
TGTGCCAGCAGTGAAAACCGGGACAGCTACGAGCAGTACTTC
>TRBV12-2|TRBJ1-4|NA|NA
CARDGTGLSRANEKLFF
TGTGCAAGGGATGGGACGGGACTAAGCCGTGCTAATGAAAAACTGTTTTTT
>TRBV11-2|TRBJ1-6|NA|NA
CASRGIRRGNSPLHF
TGTGCCAGCAGGGGGATCCGACGGGGGAATTCACCCCTCCACTTT
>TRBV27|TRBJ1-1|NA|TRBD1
CASSARPGTVNTEAFF
TGTGCCAGCAGTGCCCGGCCCGGGACAGTGAACACTGAAGCTTTCTTT
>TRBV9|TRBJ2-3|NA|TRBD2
CASSDGLAASTDTQYF
TGTGCCAGCAGCGACGGACTAGCGGCTAGCACAGATACGCAGTATTTT
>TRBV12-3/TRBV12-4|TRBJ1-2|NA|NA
CASSLMANYGYTF
TGTGCCAGCAGTTTAATGGCAAACTATGGCTACACCTTC
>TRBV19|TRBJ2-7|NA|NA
CASSIGASEQYF
TGTGCCAGTAGTATAGGGGCGAGCGAGCAGTACTTC
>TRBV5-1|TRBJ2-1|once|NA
CASSELGTVYNEQFF
TGCGCCAGCAGCGAGTTAGGGACGGTGTACAATGAGCAATTCTTC
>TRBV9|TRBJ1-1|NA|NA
CASSEDWNTEAFF
TGTGCCAGCAGCGAGGACTGGAACACTGAAGCTTTCTTT
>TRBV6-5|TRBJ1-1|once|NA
CASSRTLNTEAFF
TGTGCCAGCAGCAGGACTCTGAACACTGAAGCTTTCTTT
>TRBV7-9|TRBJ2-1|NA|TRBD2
CASSLLAGGVNEQFF
TGTGCCAGCAGCTTGCTAGCGGGAGGAGTTAATGAGCAGTTCTTC
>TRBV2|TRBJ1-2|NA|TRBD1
CASRDSNRGLEGYTF
TGTGCCAGCAGGGACTCCAACAGGGGCCTTGAGGGCTACACCTTC
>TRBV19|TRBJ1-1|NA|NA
CASSPPAMNTEAFF
TGTGCCAGTAGTCCCCCGGCTATGAACACTGAAGCTTTCTTT
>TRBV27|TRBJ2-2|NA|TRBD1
CASTRQGLTGELFF
TGTGCCAGCACAAGACAGGGTCTCACCGGGGAGCTGTTTTTT
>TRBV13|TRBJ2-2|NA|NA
CASSLPLTDTNTGELFF
TGTGCCAGCAGCCTTCCCCTTACGGACACGAACACCGGGGAGCTGTTTTTT
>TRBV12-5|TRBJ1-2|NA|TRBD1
CASATPDRGVFYGYTF
TGTGCTAGTGCCACCCCCGACAGGGGAGTCTTCTATGGCTACACCTTC
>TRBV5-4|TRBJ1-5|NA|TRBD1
CASSFEGRGQDQPQHF
TGTGCCAGCAGCTTTGAGGGCAGGGGGCAGGATCAGCCCCAGCATTTT
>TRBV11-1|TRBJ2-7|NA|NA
CASSLAPSRFTYEQYF
TGTGCCAGCAGCTTAGCACCCTCAAGATTCACCTACGAGCAGTACTTC